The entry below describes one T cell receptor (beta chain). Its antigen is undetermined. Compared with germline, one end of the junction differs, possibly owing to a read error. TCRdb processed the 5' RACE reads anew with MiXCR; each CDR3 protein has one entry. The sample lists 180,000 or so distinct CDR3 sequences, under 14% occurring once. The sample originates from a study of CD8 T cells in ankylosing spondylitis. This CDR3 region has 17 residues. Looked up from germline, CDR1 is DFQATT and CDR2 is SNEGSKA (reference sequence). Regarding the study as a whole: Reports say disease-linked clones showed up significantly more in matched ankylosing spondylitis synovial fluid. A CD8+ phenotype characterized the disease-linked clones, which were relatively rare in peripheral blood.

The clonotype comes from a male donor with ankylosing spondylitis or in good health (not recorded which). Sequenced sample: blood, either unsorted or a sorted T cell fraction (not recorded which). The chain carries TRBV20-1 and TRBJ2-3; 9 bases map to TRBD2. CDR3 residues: CCARGDLSGGPTDTQYF. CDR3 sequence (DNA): TGCTGTGCTAGAGGCGACCTTAGCGGGGGCCCCACAGATACGCAGTATTTT.